A single T cell receptor beta chain is shown here with its context. Its target is unknown. CD45RO-negative, CCR7-positively selected cells formed the naive CD8 fraction, excluding terminally differentiated effector memory CD45RA+ cells. The data were taken from a study of shared clonotypes between healthy human individuals. Findings and limits, study-wide: Incompleteness in sorted-subset sequencing, despite large depth, was shown by rarefaction.

The assay was immunoSEQ multiplex PCR, and TCRdb's table has in-frame clones only and misses some. Found here are fewer than 1 million clones, roughly 96% of them singletons; the top ten hold about 0.25%. Germline V gene lookup returns CDR1 SNHLY and CDR2 FYNNEI. The germline V and J ends were trimmed by 8 bases and 4 bases, with 4 bases remaining between them. This CDR3 contains 10 residues. Sequencing was performed on naive CD8+ T cells sorted from blood. The sequence came from a man aged 25-40 years in good health. The chain has TRBV2 and TRBJ2-3; D is uncertain. The CDR3 nucleotides read TGTGCCAGCTCGGCAGATACGCAGTATTTT. Protein sequence: CASSADTQYF. The full variable domain, with the rest looked up from reference TRBV2 and TRBJ2-3, is EPEVTQTPSHQVTQMGQEVILRCVPISNHLYFYWYRQILGQKVEFLVSFYNNEISEKSEIFDDQFSVERPDGSNFTLKIRSTKLEDSAMYFCASSADTQYFGPGTRLTVL.